Following are 21 T cell receptor beta chains from one sample sequenced in a study of cytomegalovirus exposure and HLA in healthy donors. In the PCR, 60 Vbeta and 13 Jbeta primers were used. Sequenced by immunoSEQ multiplex PCR; TCRdb stores in-frame clones only, minus some. The sample gives 100,000 to 150,000 clones, around 73% of which show up once; around 1.6% is in the top ten. The source material was PBMCs. These receptor sequences come from a female donor in good health and CMV-seronegative.

This rearrangement joins TRBV7-6 to TRBJ2-7; D perhaps matches TRBD2 (5 bases). V was pared by 4 bases and J by 4 bases, with 14 bases between. CDR1 and CDR2 (germline): SGHVS, FNYEAQ. The CDR3 is 14 residues long. For the CDR3, the DNA is TGTGCCAGCAGCTCAAGCGGTTCGGGGTACGAGCAGTACTTC. Translated: CASSSSGSGYEQYF.

In its sample, this clone was seen a few times. The genes are TRBV19 and TRBJ2-2; 7 nucleotides align to TRBD1. Germline assignment: CDR1 LNHDA and CDR2 SQIVND (reference sequence). After removal of 8 bases from V and 1 base from J, the junction contained 1 base not matched to a gene. This CDR3 is built from 13 residues. The CDR3 DNA reads as TGTGCCAGTCGGACAGGGAACACCGGGGAGCTGTTTTTT. Amino acids: CASRTGNTGELFF. Using reference TRBV19 and TRBJ2-2 for the parts outside the CDR3, the full variable domain is DGGITQSPKYLFRKEGQNVTLSCEQNLNHDAMYWYRQDPGQGLRLIYYSQIVNDFQKGDIAEGYSVSREKKESFPLTVTSAQKNPTAFYLCASRTGNTGELFFGEGSRLTVL.

V and J are TRBV18 and TRBJ1-2; possibly TRBD1 for D (6 bases). The V end was cut by 3 bases, the J end by 4 bases, with 15 bases between. The CDR3 consists of 15 residues. Germline CDR1 is KGHSH and CDR2 is LQKENI. The CDR3 coding sequence is TGTGCCAGCTCACCCGCCGGGACACCCCTCTATGGCTACACCTTC. Protein sequence: CASSPAGTPLYGYTF.

Concerning this clone: The same CDR3 also results from other DNA sequences found in this sample. The J gene is TRBJ2-7, the V gene TRBV29-1; 9 positions match TRBD1. Germline V gene sequence: CDR1 SQVTM, CDR2 ANQGSEA. Trimming took 1 base from V and 3 from J; bases not matched to a gene: 4. The CDR3 loop spans 14 amino acids. CDR3 DNA: TGCAGCGTTGAAGGGGGGACAGGGAGCTACGAGCAGTACTTC. As protein: CSVEGGTGSYEQYF.

V usage is TRBV29-1 and J usage is TRBJ2-3; D may be TRBD1 (6 bases). V lost 0 bases to trimming and J lost 1 base, with 8 bases between them. Germline V gene data show CDR1 as SQVTM and CDR2 as ANQGSEA. The CDR3 extends over 14 amino acids. CDR3 sequence reads: CSVEDPGGTDTQYF. The CDR3 DNA sequence: TGCAGCGTTGAAGATCCAGGGGGCACAGATACGCAGTATTTT.

A note on this clone: The junction does not match germline at one end; this may be a read error. The chain carries TRBV28 and TRBJ2-7; TRBD2 aligns across 8 bases. The CDR3 covers 17 residues. Germline loops: CDR1 MDHEN, CDR2 SYDVKM. The DNA of the CDR3 is TGTACCAGCAGTTTAAAATTGCGGGAGGTCTATTCCTACGAGCAGTACTTC. Protein: CTSSLKLREVYSYEQYF.

This clone was counted between two and nine times. The chain is built from TRBV18 and TRBJ2-3; 7 bases are shared with TRBD2. Germline loops: CDR1 KGHSH, CDR2 LQKENI. The CDR3 consists of 16 residues. With 3 bases clipped from V and 5 bases from J, the junction kept 11 bases outside the gene matches. The DNA of the CDR3 is TGTGCCAGCTCACCCGGAAGGGCGGGAGTAGGAGATACGCAGTATTTT. Protein sequence: CASSPGRAGVGDTQYF.

The gene calls are TRBV28 and TRBJ1-2, with D perhaps TRBD1 (5 bases). The ends were cut back, 7 bases at V and 8 bases at J, with 17 bases in the middle. From germline, CDR1 is MDHEN and CDR2 SYDVKM. The CDR3 sequence is 13 residues long. In nucleotides, the CDR3 is TGTGCCAGCACCATAGAGACAGCTCTGGGCTACACCTTC. It specifies CASTIETALGYTF.

This clone was detected once. The V call is TRBV7-8, the J call TRBJ2-2; 7 bases agree with TRBD2. The length of the CDR3 is 15 residues. Germline CDR1 is SGHVS and CDR2 is FQNEAQ. The J segment lost 4 bases and the V segment lost 2 bases, leaving 4 bases of the junction unmatched. The CDR3 loop is CASSLRGVGTGELFF. The CDR3, as DNA: TGTGCCAGCAGCTTACGGGGGGTTGGCACCGGGGAGCTGTTTTTT.

The rearrangement uses TRBV5-1 and TRBJ1-5; D ambiguous. This CDR3 spans 14 amino acids. V shed 0 bases and J shed 3 bases, with 7 bases lying between them. CDR1 SGHRS and CDR2 YFSETQ come from the germline V gene. CDR3 sequence: CASSLGLNNQPQHF. CDR3 nucleotides: TGCGCCAGCAGCTTGGGACTGAACAATCAGCCCCAGCATTTT.

The rearrangement uses TRBV6-6 and TRBJ1-5; 9 bases agree with TRBD1. V lost 4 bases, J lost 6 bases, and 7 bases stayed unmatched. Germline lookup yields CDR1 MNHNY and CDR2 SVGAGI (reference sequence). The CDR3 consists of 15 residues. In DNA form, the CDR3 reads TGTGCCAGCAGTTTTGCCGGGACAGGGACTCAGCCCCAGCATTTT. Protein product: CASSFAGTGTQPQHF.

The chain joins TRBV10-3 to TRBJ2-3; 11 bases are shared with TRBD2. Germline trimming cut 6 bases from V and 4 bases from J; bases unmatched to any gene: 3. There are 14 residues in the CDR3. Germline-derived CDR1 and CDR2 are ENHRY and SYGVKD. CDR3 residues: CAIRGTSGSDTQYF. The CDR3 DNA reads as TGTGCCATCAGGGGGACTAGCGGTTCAGATACGCAGTATTTT.

This clone was seen only a few times. The J gene is TRBJ1-1, the V gene TRBV19, with D maybe TRBD1 (6 bases). CDR3 length equals 16 residues. Trimming took off 7 bases at V and 0 bases at J, with 18 bases between the two ends. Germline V gene sequence: CDR1 LNHDA, CDR2 SQIVND (reference sequence). The CDR3 coding sequence is TGTGCCAGTACCCCGCAGGGGCGGACAATGAACACTGAAGCTTTCTTT. Its protein product is CASTPQGRTMNTEAFF.

This rearrangement joins TRBV6-1 to TRBJ2-7; 7 nucleotides agree with TRBD2. Germline V gene lookup returns CDR1 MNHNS and CDR2 SASEGT. This CDR3 contains 15 residues. V lost 9 bases and J lost 0; bases outside the gene matches: 11. CDR3 in DNA: TGTGCCAGTAAGGATAGCGGGCCGGGCTCCTACGAGCAGTACTTC. It codes for CASKDSGPGSYEQYF.

In this sample, this clone turned up many times. This same CDR3 is encoded by further DNA sequences in the sample. The chain uses TRBV2 and TRBJ2-7; D unresolved. Trimming took off 2 bases at V and 1 base at J, with 9 bases between the two ends. The CDR3 loop spans 14 amino acids. Germline-derived CDR1 and CDR2 are SNHLY and FYNNEI. CDR3 in DNA: TGTGCCAGCAGTGAACCTAGAGGATCCTACGAGCAGTACTTC. Residues: CASSEPRGSYEQYF.

The rearrangement joins TRBV5-1 to TRBJ2-1; TRBD2 agrees at 8 bases. V was clipped by 2 bases and J by 6 bases; unmatched bases: 4. CDR3 length: 14 residues. Germline V gene sequence: CDR1 SGHRS, CDR2 YFSETQ. In DNA, the CDR3 is TGCGCCAGCAGCTTAACCGGGACTAGCAATGAGCAGTTCTTC. It translates to CASSLTGTSNEQFF.

CDR3 loop: CASSQGQRDTDTQYF. The CDR3 nucleotides read TGTGCCAGCAGTCAGGGACAGCGCGACACAGATACGCAGTATTTT. The chain couples TRBV2 to TRBJ2-3; 7 nucleotides align to TRBD1. The CDR3 has 15 amino acids. Germline-derived CDR1 and CDR2 are SNHLY and FYNNEI. V shed 5 bases, J shed 2 bases, and the junction held 7 bases outside the gene matches. The variable domain in full, with the rest retrieved from reference TRBV2 and TRBJ2-3, is EPEVTQTPSHQVTQMGQEVILRCVPISNHLYFYWYRQILGQKVEFLVSFYNNEISEKSEIFDDQFSVERPDGSNFTLKIRSTKLEDSAMYFCASSQGQRDTDTQYFGPGTRLTVL.

The table lists this clone with a count of one. The V gene is TRBV5-4, the J gene TRBJ1-2; perhaps TRBD1 as D (6 bases). This CDR3 contains 14 residues. Trimming cost V 4 bases and J 2 bases, with 12 bases left between them. Germline CDR1 and CDR2: SGHNT and YYREEE (reference sequence). The CDR3 region has the DNA TGTGCCAGCAGCCCGGTCAGGGGAAACTATGGCTACACCTTC. Translated, it gives CASSPVRGNYGYTF.

The rearrangement uses TRBV7-2 and TRBJ2-7; D is possibly TRBD1 (6 bases). Germline lookup yields CDR1 SGHTA and CDR2 FQGNSA. This CDR3 has 18 residues. Trimming removed 3 bases from V and 0 bases from J, with 21 bases in between. The CDR3 DNA is TGTGCCAGCAGCTTCCGCCGGGACACAGAGGCTTTCTCCTACGAGCAGTACTTC. It is translated as CASSFRRDTEAFSYEQYF.

The rearrangement uses TRBV6-6 and TRBJ2-3; a weak D match, TRBD1 (6 bases). CDR1 and CDR2 (germline): MNHNY, SVGAGI (reference sequence). V was trimmed by 0 bases and J by 4 bases, leaving 8 bases between them. The CDR3 extends over 14 amino acids. The CDR3 region has the DNA TGTGCCAGCAGTTACTCTGAGGGGGCAGATACGCAGTATTTT. It encodes CASSYSEGADTQYF.

The chain uses TRBV6-4 and TRBJ2-7, with 8 bases identical to TRBD2. Germline V gene lookup returns CDR1 MRHNA and CDR2 SNTAGT. V gave up 7 bases and J gave up 4 bases; unmatched junction bases: 12. CDR3 size: 15 residues. Here the CDR3 DNA reads TGTGCCAGCACCCTACCTAGCGGGCGCGGGTACGAGCAGTACTTC. Translation: CASTLPSGRGYEQYF.